This T cell receptor beta chain was identified in a study of tumor-infiltrating lymphocytes in primary liver carcinoma. Study-level results: Appearing in all five tumor regions was true of only about 8-25% of top clones.

CDR3 length equals 16 residues. Germline V CDR1 and CDR2: MNHNS, SASEGT. Investigators took RNA and DNA out together from 20-30 mg of unsorted bulk tissue. Patients' primary liver carcinoma was surgically resected. Starting material of 500 ng total RNA yielded TCR beta cDNA via a constant-region primer. Three nested multiplex PCR rounds, a slightly modified ARM-PCR, produced the libraries for TCR beta. It was with TRBV1-TRBV30 forward primers and a C-beta reverse primer that the first two PCR rounds were run, at around 11 cycles each. One entry per CDR3 protein, called by TCRdb with MiXCR from the multiplex PCR reads. Among 50,000 to 60,000 distinct CDR3 sequences, 70% to 80% were seen once, and the ten largest hold around a quarter. Of note for this clonotype: The antigen is unknown. Compared with germline, one end of the junction differs, possibly owing to a read error.

The chain joins TRBV6-1 to TRBJ2-3, with 9 bases matching TRBD2. This receptor was taken from a middle-aged man with primary liver carcinoma and hepatitis B virus infection. The sample taken for sequencing was liver tumor tissue from sampling region 5. The subset denotes: tumor region T5, tumor centre. DNA for the CDR3: TGTGCCAGCGCTAGGAGCGGGGGGTTCCCCTCAGATACGAAGTATTTT. It encodes CASARSGGFPSDTKYF.